This TCR beta chain appears in the sequencing data of a study of cytomegalovirus exposure and HLA in healthy donors (dated by TCRdb to between 2016 and 2019). The study in broad terms: A later analysis indicated that the 120 or so validation repertoires were generated on the platform also employed for the 650 to 850 repertoires of the first cohort. The study aimed to test whether signatures of past pathogen exposure could be identified by cataloging public T cell receptors. The study combined high-throughput TCR immunosequencing, statistical association of individual TCRs with disease status, and machine learning to predict cytomegalovirus infection status. A separate validation cohort of 90 to 150 different subjects was used in addition to the 666-subject first cohort.

CDR1 and CDR2 are drawn from the germline V gene (reference sequence): LNHDA, SQIVND. Relative to germline, V is missing 6 bases and J is missing 5 bases, with 9 bases of the junction outside any gene match. The CDR3 goes from the cysteine to the phenylalanine over 15 residues. The retained sequence is limited to the CDR3, 45 bases, with the frame set at the first base. Worth noting for this clone: It lacks a known antigen. No base qualities exist here, and no much larger clone lies one base off it.

Separate from the roughly 650-subject first cohort, the validation cohort of roughly 120 subjects was the group to which the donors belonged. The library relied on the immunoSEQ multiplex PCR assay. In the paper's pipeline: To diagnose cytomegalovirus status from the catalog of TCR beta chain sequences, a statistical classification framework was built. Here the immuneACCESS table is served through TCRdb, limited to in-frame sequences with V and J called. Missing clones are a known gap in these copies; in checked studies unresolved V genes cover under half, and the rest lacks a known reason. For V, J and clone size, that table is used; D and trimming come from the DNA. The sample data list some 170,000 clones, and 80% to 90% of these were observed just once. Of the sample, approximately 1.5% is held by the ten largest clones. What the research found in general, with its limitations: A later analysis had no HLA typing for the validation cohort, so co-occurrence there was scored across all 120 repertoires. The study gave a list of under 200 TCR beta chains associated with cytomegalovirus. In both the original and validation cohorts, the classifier was reported to diagnose cytomegalovirus status with high specificity and sensitivity. In vitro tests confirmed that a few of the cytomegalovirus-associated TCR beta chains recognize cytomegalovirus antigens. Subsequent analysis determined that TCRs grouped into clusters in the first cohort also showed a tendency toward co-occurrence across the 120 or so validation repertoires, and about 93% of cluster scores exceeded 0. According to the authors, the approach could potentially be generalized to other disease states and immunological phenotypes. Across donors, most TCR sequences were observed very rarely, whereas some public TCRs were present in many individuals.

The chain is encoded by TRBV19 joined to TRBJ1-5, with 8 bases matching TRBD1. Material: PBMCs. The clonotype comes from a woman aged 25-40 years in good health and CMV-seronegative. This receptor has the CDR3 CASRQGAGMDQPQHF. Here is the DNA: TGTGCCAGTAGGCAGGGGGCGGGAATGGATCAGCCCCAGCATTTT.